Here is one T cell receptor beta chain with its context. Its antigen remains unidentified. This sample stems from a study of Ad26.COV2.S vaccination and SARS-CoV-2 variants. About the study: Trial arm assignment for the donor was COV1001 Ad26.COV2.S.

Described treatment: about 20 received Ad26.COV2.S at low or high dose, single or two shots; roughly five received placebo; per-sample allocation not given. Samples analyzed were those drawn on day 63 after the first vaccine or placebo injection. Vaccine was an Ad26 vector expressing Wuhan-strain SARS-CoV-2 spike. General study findings and limits: It was reported that spike-specific CD8+ and CD4+ T cell responses were substantially broad after vaccination.

The assay was immunoSEQ multiplex PCR, and TCRdb's table has in-frame clones only and misses some. The sample holds a few hundred thousand clones, approximately 90% seen once. The CDR3 runs 15 residues. The ends lost 1 base at V and 4 bases at J; junction bases unmatched: 2. Germline V CDR1 and CDR2: SEHNR, FQNEAQ (reference sequence). The chain employs TRBV7-9 and TRBJ1-3; TRBD1 agrees at 9 bases. The receptor was isolated from a person aged 18-60 years who received the Ad26.COV2.S COVID-19 vaccine or a placebo. The specimen comprised peripheral blood, sampled in a trial of Ad26.COV2.S vaccine versus placebo. CDR3 in DNA: TGTGCCAGCAGCTTAGGGGACAGGGAAGGAAACACCATATATTTT. Translating gives CASSLGDREGNTIYF.